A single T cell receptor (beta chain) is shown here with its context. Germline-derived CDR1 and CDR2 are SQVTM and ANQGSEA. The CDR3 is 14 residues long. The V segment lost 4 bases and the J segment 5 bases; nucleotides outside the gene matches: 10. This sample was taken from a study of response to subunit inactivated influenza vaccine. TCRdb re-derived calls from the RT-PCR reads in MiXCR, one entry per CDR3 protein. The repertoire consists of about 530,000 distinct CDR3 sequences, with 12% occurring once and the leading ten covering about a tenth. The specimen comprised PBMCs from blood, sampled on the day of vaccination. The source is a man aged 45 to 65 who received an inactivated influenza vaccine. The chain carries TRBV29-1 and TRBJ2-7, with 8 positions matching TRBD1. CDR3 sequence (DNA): TGCAGCGTTGTGGAGACAGGGGATCCCCACGAGCAGTACTTC. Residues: CSVVETGDPHEQYF.